Below, one T cell receptor (beta chain) is given with its context. This sample is drawn from a study of neoadjuvant anti-PD-1 for oral cavity cancer. The wider study: Non-progressing patients received a fourth nivolumab dose near day 43, then surgery on days 50-56.

The germline V and J ends were trimmed by 5 bases and 4 bases, with 14 bases remaining between them. From germline, CDR1 is SGHVS and CDR2 FNYEAQ. This CDR3 region has 14 residues. Six replicates per PBMC sample, mostly from around 460 ng of genomic DNA. Clones were read by immunoSEQ multiplex PCR, and TCRdb kept only the in-frame ones, dropping some. The repertoire holds approximately 72,000 clones, with more than 70% as singletons. This receptor was taken from a person aged 40 to 85 with oral cavity squamous cell carcinoma. Sequenced material: PBMCs, taken before nivolumab (anti-PD-1) treatment. V is TRBV7-6 and J is TRBJ1-2, with TRBD1 as a possible D gene (6 bases). CDR3 sequence reads: CASSQRTDSYGYTF. CDR3 DNA sequence: TGTGCCAGCAGCCAAAGGACAGACAGCTATGGCTACACCTTC.